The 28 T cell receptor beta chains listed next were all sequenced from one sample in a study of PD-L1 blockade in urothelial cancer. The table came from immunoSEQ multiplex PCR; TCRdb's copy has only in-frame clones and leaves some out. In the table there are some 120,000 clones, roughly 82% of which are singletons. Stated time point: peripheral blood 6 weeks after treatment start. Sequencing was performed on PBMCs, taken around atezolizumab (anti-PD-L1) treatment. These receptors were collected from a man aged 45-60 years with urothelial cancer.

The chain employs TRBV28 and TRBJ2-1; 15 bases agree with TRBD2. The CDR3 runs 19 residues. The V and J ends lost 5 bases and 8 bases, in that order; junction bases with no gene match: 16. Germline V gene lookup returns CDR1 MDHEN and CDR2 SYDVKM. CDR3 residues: CASSPGLAGGWRGFHEQFF. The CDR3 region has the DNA TGTGCCAGCAGTCCAGGACTAGCGGGAGGGTGGAGGGGGTTCCATGAGCAGTTCTTC.

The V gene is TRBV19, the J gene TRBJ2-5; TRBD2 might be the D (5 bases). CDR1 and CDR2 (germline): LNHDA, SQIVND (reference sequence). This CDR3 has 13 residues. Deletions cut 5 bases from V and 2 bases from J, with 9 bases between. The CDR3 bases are TGTGCCAGTAGTCACACTAGGCAAGAGACCCAGTACTTC. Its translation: CASSHTRQETQYF.

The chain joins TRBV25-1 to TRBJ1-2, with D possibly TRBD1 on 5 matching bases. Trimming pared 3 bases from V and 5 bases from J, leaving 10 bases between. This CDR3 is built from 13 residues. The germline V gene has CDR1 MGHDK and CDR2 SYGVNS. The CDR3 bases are TGTGCCAGCAGTGACAGGGATGGGTATGGCTACACCTTC. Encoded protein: CASSDRDGYGYTF.

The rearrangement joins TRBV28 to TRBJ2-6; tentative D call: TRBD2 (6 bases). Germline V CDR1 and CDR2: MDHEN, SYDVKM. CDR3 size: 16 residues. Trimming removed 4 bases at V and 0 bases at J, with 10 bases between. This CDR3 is CASSSGGNSGANVLTF. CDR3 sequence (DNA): TGTGCCAGCAGTTCCGGGGGTAACTCTGGGGCCAACGTCCTGACTTTC.

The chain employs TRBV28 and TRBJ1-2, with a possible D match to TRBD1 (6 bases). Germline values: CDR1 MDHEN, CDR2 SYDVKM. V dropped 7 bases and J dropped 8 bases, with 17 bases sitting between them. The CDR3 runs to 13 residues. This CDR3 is CASNLGQNSGYTF. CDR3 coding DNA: TGTGCCAGCAACTTAGGACAGAACTCCGGCTACACCTTC.

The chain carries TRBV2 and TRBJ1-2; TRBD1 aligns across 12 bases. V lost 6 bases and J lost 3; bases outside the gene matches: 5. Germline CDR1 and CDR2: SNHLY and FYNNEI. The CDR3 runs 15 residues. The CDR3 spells CASRDRDRGHYGYTF. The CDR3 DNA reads TGTGCCAGCAGAGACCGGGACAGGGGGCACTATGGCTACACCTTC.

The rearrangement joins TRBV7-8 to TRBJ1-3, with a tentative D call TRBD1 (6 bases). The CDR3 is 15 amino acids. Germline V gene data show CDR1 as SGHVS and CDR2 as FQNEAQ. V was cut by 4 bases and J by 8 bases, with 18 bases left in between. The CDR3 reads CASSSGGGGEDTIYF. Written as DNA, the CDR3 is TGTGCCAGCAGCTCAGGAGGGGGGGGCGAGGACACCATATATTTT.

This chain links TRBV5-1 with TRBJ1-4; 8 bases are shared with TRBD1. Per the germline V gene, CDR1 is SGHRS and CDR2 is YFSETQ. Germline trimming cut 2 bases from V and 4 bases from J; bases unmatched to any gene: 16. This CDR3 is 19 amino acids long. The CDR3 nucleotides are TGCGCCAGCAGCTTCGGCTTTCACCGGTCTGGACAGGGTAATGAAAAACTGTTTTTT. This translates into CASSFGFHRSGQGNEKLFF.

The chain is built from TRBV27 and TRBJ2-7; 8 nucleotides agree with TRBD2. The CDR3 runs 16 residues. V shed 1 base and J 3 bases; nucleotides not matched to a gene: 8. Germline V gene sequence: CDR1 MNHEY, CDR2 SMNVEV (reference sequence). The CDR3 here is CASSLWSAGVFYEQYF. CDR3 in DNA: TGTGCCAGCAGTTTATGGTCAGCGGGAGTCTTCTACGAGCAGTACTTC.

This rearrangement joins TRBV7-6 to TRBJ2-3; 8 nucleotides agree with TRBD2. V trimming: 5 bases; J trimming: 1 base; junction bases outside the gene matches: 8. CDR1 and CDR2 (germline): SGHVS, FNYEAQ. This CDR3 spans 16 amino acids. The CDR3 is CASSPGPAGGTDTQYF. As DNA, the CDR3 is TGTGCCAGCAGCCCGGGGCCAGCGGGGGGCACAGATACGCAGTATTTT.

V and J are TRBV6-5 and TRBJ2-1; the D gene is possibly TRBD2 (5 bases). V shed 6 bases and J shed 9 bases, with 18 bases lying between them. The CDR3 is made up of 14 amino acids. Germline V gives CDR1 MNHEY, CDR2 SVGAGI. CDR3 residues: CASRSADLRLEQFF. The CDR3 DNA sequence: TGTGCCAGCAGATCAGCGGACCTCCGGCTTGAGCAGTTCTTC.

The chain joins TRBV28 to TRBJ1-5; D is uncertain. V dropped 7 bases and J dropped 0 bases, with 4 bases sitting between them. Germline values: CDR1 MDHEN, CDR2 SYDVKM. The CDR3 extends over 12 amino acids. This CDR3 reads CASNGSNQPQHF. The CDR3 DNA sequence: TGTGCCAGCAACGGTAGCAATCAGCCCCAGCATTTT.

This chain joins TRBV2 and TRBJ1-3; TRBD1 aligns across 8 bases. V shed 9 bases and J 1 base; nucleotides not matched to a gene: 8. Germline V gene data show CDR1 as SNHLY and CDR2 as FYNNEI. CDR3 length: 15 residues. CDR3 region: CASFWDRRSGNTIYF. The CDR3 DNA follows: TGTGCCAGTTTCTGGGACAGGAGATCTGGAAACACCATATATTTT.

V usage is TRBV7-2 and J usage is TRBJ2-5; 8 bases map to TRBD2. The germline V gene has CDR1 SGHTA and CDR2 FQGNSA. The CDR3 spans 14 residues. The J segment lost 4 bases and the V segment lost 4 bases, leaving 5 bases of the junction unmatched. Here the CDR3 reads CASSSGLARETQYF. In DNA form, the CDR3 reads TGTGCCAGCAGCTCCGGACTAGCCCGAGAGACCCAGTACTTC.

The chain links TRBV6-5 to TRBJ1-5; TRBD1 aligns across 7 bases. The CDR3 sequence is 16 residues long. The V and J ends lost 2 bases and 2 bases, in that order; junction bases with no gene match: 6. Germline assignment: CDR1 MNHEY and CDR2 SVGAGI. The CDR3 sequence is CASSYGPGGRNQPQHF. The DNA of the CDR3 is TGTGCCAGCAGTTACGGGCCAGGGGGGCGCAATCAGCCCCAGCATTTT.

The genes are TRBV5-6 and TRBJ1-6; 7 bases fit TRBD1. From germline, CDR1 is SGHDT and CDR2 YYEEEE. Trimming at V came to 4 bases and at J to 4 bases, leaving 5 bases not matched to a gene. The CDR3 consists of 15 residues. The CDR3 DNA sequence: TGTGCCAGCAGCAGCTCAGGGGGATATAATTCACCCCTCCACTTT. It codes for CASSSSGGYNSPLHF. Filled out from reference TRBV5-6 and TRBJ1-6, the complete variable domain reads DAGVTQSPTHLIKTRGQQVTLRCSPKSGHDTVSWYQQALGQGPQFIFQYYEEEERQRGNFPDRFSGHQFPNYSSELNVNALLLGDSALYLCASSSSGGYNSPLHFGNGTRLTVT.

For the CDR3, the DNA is TGTGCCAGCAGCTTAACAGGATCCACTGAAGCTTTCTTT. Its protein product is CASSLTGSTEAFF. V gene TRBV5-4 combines with J gene TRBJ1-1; the D gene is possibly TRBD1 (5 bases). CDR3 length: 13 residues. Per germline, CDR1 SGHNT and CDR2 YYREEE (reference sequence). V shed 2 bases and J shed 4 bases, with 9 bases lying between them.

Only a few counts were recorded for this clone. As DNA, the CDR3 is TGCAGTGCCTTGAGGGAGGGCTACACCTTC. Translating it yields CSALREGYTF. V and J are TRBV20-1 and TRBJ1-2; D gene ambiguous. This CDR3 is 10 amino acids long. Trimming left V 6 bases short and J 8 bases short, with 10 bases between. Germline CDR1 reads DFQATT; CDR2 reads SNEGSKA (reference sequence).

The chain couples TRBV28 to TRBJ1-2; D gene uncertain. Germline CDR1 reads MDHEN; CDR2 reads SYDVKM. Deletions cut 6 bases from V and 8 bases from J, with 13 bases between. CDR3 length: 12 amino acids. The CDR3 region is CASSLTRYGYTF. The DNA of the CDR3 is TGTGCCAGCAGCCTGACACGGTACGGCTACACCTTC.

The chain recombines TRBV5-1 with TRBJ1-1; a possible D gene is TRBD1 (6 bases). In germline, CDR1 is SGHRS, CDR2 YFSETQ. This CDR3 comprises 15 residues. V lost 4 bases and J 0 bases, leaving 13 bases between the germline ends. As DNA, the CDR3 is TGCGCCAGCAGCCGGCTGGGACAATTGAACACTGAAGCTTTCTTT. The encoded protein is CASSRLGQLNTEAFF.

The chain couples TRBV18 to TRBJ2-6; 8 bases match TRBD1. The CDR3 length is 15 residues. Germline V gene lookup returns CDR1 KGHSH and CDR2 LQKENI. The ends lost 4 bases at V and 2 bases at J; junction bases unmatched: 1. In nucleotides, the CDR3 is TGTGCCAGCTCACGACAGGGGACTGGGGCCAACGTCCTGACTTTC. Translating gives CASSRQGTGANVLTF.

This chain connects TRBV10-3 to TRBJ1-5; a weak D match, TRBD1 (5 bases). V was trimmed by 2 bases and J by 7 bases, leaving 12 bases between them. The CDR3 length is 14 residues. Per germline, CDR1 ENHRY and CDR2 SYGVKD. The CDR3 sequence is CAISEREGRQPQHF. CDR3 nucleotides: TGTGCCATCAGTGAGCGGGAGGGGCGGCAGCCCCAGCATTTT.

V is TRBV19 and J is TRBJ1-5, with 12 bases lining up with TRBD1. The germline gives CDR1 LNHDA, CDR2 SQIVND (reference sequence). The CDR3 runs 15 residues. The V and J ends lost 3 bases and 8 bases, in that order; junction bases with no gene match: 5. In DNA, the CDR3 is TGTGCCAGTAGTATGCAGGGACAGGGGGCGAAGCCCCAGCATTTT. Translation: CASSMQGQGAKPQHF.

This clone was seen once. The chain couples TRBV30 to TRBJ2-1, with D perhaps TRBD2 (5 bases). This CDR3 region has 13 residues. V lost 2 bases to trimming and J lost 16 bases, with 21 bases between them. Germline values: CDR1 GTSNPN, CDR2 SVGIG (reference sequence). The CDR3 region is CAWSIGISRGYFF. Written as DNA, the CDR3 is TGTGCCTGGAGTATAGGCATATCCAGAGGGTATTTCTTC.

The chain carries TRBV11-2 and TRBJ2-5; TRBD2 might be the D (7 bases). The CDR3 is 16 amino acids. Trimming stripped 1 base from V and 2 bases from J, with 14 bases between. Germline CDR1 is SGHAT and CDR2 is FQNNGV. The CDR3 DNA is TGTGCCAGCAGCTTAGTAGGGGGGGGTAGACAAGAGACCCAGTACTTC. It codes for CASSLVGGGRQETQYF.

The chain's CDR3 is CSVVIFRTSGSGKAYEQYF. CDR3 nucleotides: TGCAGCGTTGTGATTTTCAGGACTAGCGGGAGTGGGAAAGCCTACGAGCAGTACTTC. The chain has TRBV29-1 and TRBJ2-7; 13 bases align to TRBD2. The length of the CDR3 is 19 residues. Germline V CDR1 and CDR2: SQVTM, ANQGSEA. Trimming cost V 4 bases and J 2 bases; bases outside gene matches: 17.

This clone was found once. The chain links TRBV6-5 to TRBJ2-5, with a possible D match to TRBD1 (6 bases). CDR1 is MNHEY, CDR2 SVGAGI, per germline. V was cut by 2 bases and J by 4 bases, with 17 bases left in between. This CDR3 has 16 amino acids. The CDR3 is CASSYRRVGAGETQYF. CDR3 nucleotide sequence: TGTGCCAGCAGTTACCGCCGGGTGGGGGCTGGAGAGACCCAGTACTTC.

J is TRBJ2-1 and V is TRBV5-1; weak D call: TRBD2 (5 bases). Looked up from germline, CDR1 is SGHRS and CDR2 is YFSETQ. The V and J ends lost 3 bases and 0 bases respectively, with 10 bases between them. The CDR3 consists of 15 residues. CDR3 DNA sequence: TGCGCCAGCAGCTCCCGGGATAGCTCCTACAATGAGCAGTTCTTC. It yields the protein CASSSRDSSYNEQFF.